This TCR beta chain comes out of a study of cytomegalovirus exposure and HLA in healthy donors. About the research overall: A prior study identified 120 million or so unique TCR beta sequences from about 179 million T cells.

General study points: Sequencing artifact likely explains a cluster of highly shared sequence variants.

PCR was performed using 60 Vbeta and 13 Jbeta primers. Method: immunoSEQ multiplex PCR; TCRdb's copy keeps in-frame clones and lacks some. The sample has tens of thousands of clones, over 75% seen once; the top ten hold 2.7%. The CDR3 runs 15 residues. Germline loops: CDR1 LGHNA, CDR2 YSLEER. Deletions cut 0 bases from V and 1 base from J, with 7 bases between. As to this clone: What it recognizes is unknown.

Sequencing was performed on PBMCs. The sequence derives from a man in his fifties in good health and CMV-seronegative. The gene calls are TRBV4-3 and TRBJ2-1; D unclear. In DNA form, the CDR3 reads TGCGCCAGCAGCCAAGAGCCGGGTTCCTACAATGAGCAGTTCTTC. It translates to CASSQEPGSYNEQFF.